This is a list of T cell receptor beta chains from one sample in a study of blood T cell repertoires in COVID-19. Assay: immunoSEQ multiplex PCR; the TCRdb copy retains only in-frame clones and omits some. The repertoire holds roughly 140,000 clones, with about 91% as singletons. Sequenced: peripheral blood. The receptors stem from a human donor in a cohort sampled during active COVID-19. Both conserved end residues are part of each CDR3. A D gene is named only where the DNA matches it firmly. The size field is filled for only some rows; it gives once, few, many or a size class.

j_call v_call clone_size d_call cdr3_nt cdr3_aa
TRBJ1-4 TRBV7-7 NA TRBD1 TGTGCTAGCAGCTTAAGGAATGACAGGGTAAAAGAAAAACTGTTTTTT CASSLRNDRVKEKLFF
TRBJ1-4 TRBV4-3 NA NA TGCGCCAGCAGTTTACAGCAGGGAACTACTAATGAAAAACTGTTTTTT CASSLQQGTTNEKLFF
TRBJ1-5 TRBV5-1 NA TRBD1 TGCGCCTTTCCCCGGCCGGGACAGGGCCCGATGGGGAATCAGCCCCAGCATTTT CAFPRPGQGPMGNQPQHF
TRBJ1-2 TRBV5-8 NA NA TGTGCCAGCAGCTTGGCGGGGAACTATGGCTACACCTTC CASSLAGNYGYTF
TRBJ2-1 TRBV7-3 NA NA TGTGCCAGCAGCTTTTTGCCGACAGATCAAGACTCCTACAATGAGCAGTTCTTC CASSFLPTDQDSYNEQFF
TRBJ1-2 TRBV30 NA NA TGTGCCTGGGGAGGGGGGCAGGGAGGCTACACCTTC CAWGGGQGGYTF
TRBJ1-5 TRBV2 NA TRBD1 TGTGCCAGCAACGAGGACAGGGGATATCAGCCCCAGCATTTT CASNEDRGYQPQHF
TRBJ1-5 TRBV7-9 NA TRBD1 TGTGCCAGCAGCTCGACAGGGTTCCAGCCCCAGCATTTT CASSSTGFQPQHF
TRBJ1-3 TRBV4-3 once TRBD1 TGCGCCAGCAGCCAGTCGGGACAGGGGACCCTAAACACCATATATTTT CASSQSGQGTLNTIYF
TRBJ1-1 TRBV5-1 NA TRBD1 TGCGCCAGCAGCTGGGGACAGGGGAGCACTGAAGCTTTCTTT CASSWGQGSTEAFF
TRBJ1-4 TRBV7-9 NA NA TGTGCCAGCAGCTTAGGGGGCCGAAATGAAAAACTGTTTTTT CASSLGGRNEKLFF